This T cell receptor beta chain derives from a study of T cell changes during pregnancy in multiple sclerosis. TCRdb's copy holds only in-frame clones and misses some; the assay was immunoSEQ multiplex PCR. The sample consists of 25,000 to 35,000 clones, about nine tenths of them appearing once. This CDR3 spans 14 amino acids. Germline CDR1 SGHNT, CDR2 YYREEE (reference sequence). V was shortened by 2 bases and J by 6 bases, with 15 bases between the two germline ends. The receptor's source is a female donor with multiple sclerosis, enrolled in a pregnancy study. The genes are TRBV5-4 and TRBJ2-7; TRBD2 is a possible D gene (6 bases). The sample here was CD8+ T cells from peripheral blood mononuclear cells, taken in the second trimester of pregnancy. The CDR3: CASSLAVGGREQYF. CDR3 nucleotide sequence: TGTGCCAGCAGCTTAGCGGTGGGGGGTCGCGAGCAGTACTTC. The full variable domain, its missing parts supplied by reference TRBV5-4 and TRBJ2-7, is ETGVTQSPTHLIKTRGQQVTLRCSSQSGHNTVSWYQQALGQGPQFIFQYYREEENGRGNFPPRFSGLQFPNYSSELNVNALELDDSALYLCASSLAVGGREQYFGPGTRLTVT.